The following is a TCR delta chain sequence with its context. This clone appeared a few times. Its target antigen remains unknown. Base quality data are lacking; no much larger clone is found one base away. Other DNA sequences in this sample translate to the same CDR3. The sample belongs to a study of in vitro expanded adult blood gammadelta T cells (TCRdb year 2020). Background on the whole study: Sort purities ranging from approximately 94% to 100% Vgamma9Vdelta2 cells among T cells were obtained. A few subjects were included in the TCR repertoire analysis. The study compared the TCR repertoire of Vgamma9Vdelta2 T cells expanded in vitro with a mistletoe-extract drug against those expanded with HMBPP or zoledronate. Cells from each donor were stimulated separately with HMBPP, zoledronate or AbnobaViscum P, and TRG and TRD CDR3 repertoires were sequenced for every condition.

Overall study results and their limits: The TRDV2 repertoire shared between treatments was private to each donor, and multidimensional scaling clustered TRD repertoires by subject rather than stimulant. Most of the top TRGV9 CDR3 clonotypes were public, as they were shared across donors and across all three stimulation conditions. Every repertoire came from in vitro expanded cultures of healthy donor cells rather than from mistletoe-treated patients. CDR3 length, diversity and J usage of AbnobaViscum P-expanded Vgamma9Vdelta2 repertoires were found to be similar to those of HMBPP- and zoledronate-expanded repertoires, which suggested a polyclonal response.

What the treatment or condition label conveys for this sample: aminobisphosphonate causing endogenous IPP accumulation, 0.8 to 1 uM. Following expansion, live CD3+ TCRgammadelta+ Vgamma9+ Vdelta2+ T cells were FACS-sorted using a FACS Aria III. Before expansion, PBMC were pulsed with approximately 0.93 uM zoledronate for one day and were then washed three times. Expansion of the cultures lasted about 13 days, and IL-2 was replenished every 3 to 4 days. Following the one-day stimulant pulse, the cells were washed three times and then grown in medium with approximately 100 U/mL IL-2. Before culture, peripheral blood mononuclear cells were isolated by Lymphoprep gradient centrifugation and were cryopreserved in liquid nitrogen. The CDR3 runs 18 amino acids, cysteine and phenylalanine included. Solely the CDR3 DNA is kept, with 54 bases framed from the first base. The germline V gene supplies CDR1 GEAIGNYY and CDR2 EKD. V is trimmed back by 4 bases and J by 0 bases, and the junction contains 6 bases that no gene match accounts for.

Library preparation employed 5' RACE. RNA was extracted from roughly 9,200 sorted cells per sample using the RNeasy Micro Kit. Libraries were generated by template-switch reverse transcription, after which the CDR3gamma and CDR3delta regions were amplified by PCR. Amplicons were sequenced on an Illumina MiSeq using the V2 300 kit, producing 150 bp paired-end reads. For the original study's pipeline: FastQC version 0.11.8 was used to check read quality. Reads were aligned to GenBank TRG or TRD reference genes with MiXCR version 3.0.3 to construct CDR3 sequences. MiXCR ran with default parameters, except that TRDD assembly used 3 instead of 5 consecutive nucleotides. VDJtools version 1.2.1 with default settings was used for repertoire analyses, including normalized Shannon-Wiener diversity, clonotype tracking and multidimensional scaling. Out-of-frame CDR3 sequences and those containing stop codons were excluded from analysis. TCRdb processed the public reads again with the CATT caller, after which rows with matching DNA were combined. TCRdb's processing, not the authors' own work, is the source of the V and J calls. In all, the sample holds hundreds of delta-chain clones, and about 42% of those were seen once. The ten largest clones add up to roughly 20% of the sample.

The V and J genes are TRDV2 and TRDJ3, with 9 junctional bases fitting TRDD3. This sample comprised gamma-delta T cells from peripheral blood expanded in culture, obtained from an in vitro culture stimulated with zoledronate. The receptor comes from an adult in good health. The CDR3 protein sequence reads: CACDTLGDRSWDTRQMFF. The base sequence is TGTGCCTGTGATACTCTGGGGGATCGCTCCTGGGACACCCGACAGATGTTTTTC.